The clone carrying this T cell receptor beta chain was detected a few times. The entry originates in a study of spatial heterogeneity in lung cancer. About the research overall: Raw reads showed each unique TCR and UMI combination turning up more than ten times on average.

Regarding time point: sample taken at primary tumor resection. TCRdb reprocessed the 5' RACE reads with MiXCR, giving one entry per CDR3 protein. The sample lists tens of thousands of distinct CDR3 sequences, roughly 6.4% seen once, with roughly 15% in the top ten. Germline V gene lookup returns CDR1 LNHDA and CDR2 SQIVND (reference sequence). The CDR3 runs to 15 residues. The V gene end was trimmed by 6 bases and the J gene end by 4 bases; junction bases not matched to a gene: 9. This specimen was PBMCs, taken at surgery. The V gene is TRBV19, the J gene TRBJ2-4; TRBD1 aligns across 7 bases. The origin of this receptor is a female donor with early-stage non-small cell lung cancer. CDR3 region: CASSLTGDGKNIQYF. The DNA of the CDR3 is TGTGCCAGTAGCCTAACAGGGGACGGGAAAAACATTCAGTACTTC.